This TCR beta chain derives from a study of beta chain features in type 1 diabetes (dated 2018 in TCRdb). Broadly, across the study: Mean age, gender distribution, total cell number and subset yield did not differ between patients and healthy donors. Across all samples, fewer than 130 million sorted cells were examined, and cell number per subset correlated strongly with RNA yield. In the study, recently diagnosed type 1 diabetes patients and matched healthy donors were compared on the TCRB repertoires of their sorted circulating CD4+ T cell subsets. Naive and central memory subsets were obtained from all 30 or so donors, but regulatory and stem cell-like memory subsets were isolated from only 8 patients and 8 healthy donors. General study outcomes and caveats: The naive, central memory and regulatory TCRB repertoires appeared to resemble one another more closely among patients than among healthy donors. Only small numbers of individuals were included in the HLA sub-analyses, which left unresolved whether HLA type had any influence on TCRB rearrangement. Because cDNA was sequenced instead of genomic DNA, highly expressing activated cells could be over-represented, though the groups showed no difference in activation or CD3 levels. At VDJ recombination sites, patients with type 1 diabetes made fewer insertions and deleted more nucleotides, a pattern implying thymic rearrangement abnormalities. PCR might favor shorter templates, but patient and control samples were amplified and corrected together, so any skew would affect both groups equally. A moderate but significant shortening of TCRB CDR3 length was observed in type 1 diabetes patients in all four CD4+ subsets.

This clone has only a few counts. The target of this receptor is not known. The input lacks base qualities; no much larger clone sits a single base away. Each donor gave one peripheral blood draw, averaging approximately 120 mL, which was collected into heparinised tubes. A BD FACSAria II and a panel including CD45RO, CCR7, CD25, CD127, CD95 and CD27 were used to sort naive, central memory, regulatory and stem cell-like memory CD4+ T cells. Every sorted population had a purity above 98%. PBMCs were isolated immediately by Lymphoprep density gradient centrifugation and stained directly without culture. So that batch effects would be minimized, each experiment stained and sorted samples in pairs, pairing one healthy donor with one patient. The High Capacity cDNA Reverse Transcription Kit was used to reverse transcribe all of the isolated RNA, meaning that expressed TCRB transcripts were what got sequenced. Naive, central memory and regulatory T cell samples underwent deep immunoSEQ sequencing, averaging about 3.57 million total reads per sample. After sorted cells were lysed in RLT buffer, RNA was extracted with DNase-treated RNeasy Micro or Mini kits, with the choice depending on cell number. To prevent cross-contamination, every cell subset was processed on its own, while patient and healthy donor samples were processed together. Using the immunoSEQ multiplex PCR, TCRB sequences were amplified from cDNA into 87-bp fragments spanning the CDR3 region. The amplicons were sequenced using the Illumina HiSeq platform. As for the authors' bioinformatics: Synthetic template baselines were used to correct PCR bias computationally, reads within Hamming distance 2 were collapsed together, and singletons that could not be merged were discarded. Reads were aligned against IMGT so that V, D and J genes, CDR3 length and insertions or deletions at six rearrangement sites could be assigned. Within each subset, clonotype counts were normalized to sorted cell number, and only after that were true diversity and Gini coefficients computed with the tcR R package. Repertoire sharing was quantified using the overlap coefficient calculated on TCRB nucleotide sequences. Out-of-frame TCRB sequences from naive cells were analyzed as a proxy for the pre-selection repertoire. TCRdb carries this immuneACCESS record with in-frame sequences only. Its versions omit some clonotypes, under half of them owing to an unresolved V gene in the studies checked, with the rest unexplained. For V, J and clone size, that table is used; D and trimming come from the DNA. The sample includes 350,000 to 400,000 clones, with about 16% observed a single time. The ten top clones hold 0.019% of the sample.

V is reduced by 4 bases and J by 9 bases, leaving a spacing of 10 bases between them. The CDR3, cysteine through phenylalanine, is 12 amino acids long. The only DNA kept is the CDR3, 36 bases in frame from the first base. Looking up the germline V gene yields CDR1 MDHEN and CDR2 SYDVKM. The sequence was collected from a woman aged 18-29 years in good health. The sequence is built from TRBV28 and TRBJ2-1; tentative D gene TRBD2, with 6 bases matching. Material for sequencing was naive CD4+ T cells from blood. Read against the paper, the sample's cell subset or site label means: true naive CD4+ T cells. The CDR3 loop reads CASSSGGVEQFF. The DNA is TGTGCCAGCAGTTCAGGAGGGGTTGAGCAGTTCTTC.